The sequence of this T cell receptor beta chain was determined in a study of blood T cell repertoires in COVID-19. Study as a whole: From the United States, Italy and Spain came samples of acute and convalescent COVID-19.

In its sample, this clone was seen a few times. Source study methods: Estimated nucleated cell counts came from reference gene primer amplification. Profiling relied on immunoSEQ multiplex PCR, and the TCRdb table lists in-frame clones only, not all of them. V, J and clone size derive from that table, while D and trimming were established from the DNA sequence. The sample shows approximately 130,000 clones, around four fifths of them seen only once. Looked up from germline, CDR1 is SQVTM and CDR2 is ANQGSEA. The CDR3 totals 16 residues. V lost 0 bases, J lost 3 bases, and 16 bases lay in between. The sample was peripheral blood. The TCR originated in a man aged 80 or over with acute or convalescent COVID-19. The chain recombines TRBV29-1 with TRBJ2-3; D might be TRBD2 (7 bases). The CDR3 here is CSVEEGGAIRTDTQYF. The CDR3 DNA follows: TGCAGCGTTGAAGAAGGGGGGGCGATAAGAACAGATACGCAGTATTTT.